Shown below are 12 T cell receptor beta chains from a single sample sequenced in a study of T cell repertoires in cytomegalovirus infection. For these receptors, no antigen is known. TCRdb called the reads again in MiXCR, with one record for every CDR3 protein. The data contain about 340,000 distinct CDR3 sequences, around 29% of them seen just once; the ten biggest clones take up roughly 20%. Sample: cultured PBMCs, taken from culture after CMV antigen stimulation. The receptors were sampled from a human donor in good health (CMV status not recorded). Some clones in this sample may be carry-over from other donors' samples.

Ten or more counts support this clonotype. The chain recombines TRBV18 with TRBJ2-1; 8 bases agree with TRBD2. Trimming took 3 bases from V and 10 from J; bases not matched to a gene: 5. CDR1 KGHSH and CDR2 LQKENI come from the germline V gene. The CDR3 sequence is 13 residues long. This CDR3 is CASSPITSGEQFF. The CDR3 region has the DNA TGTGCCAGCTCACCTATTACTAGCGGCGAGCAGTTCTTC.

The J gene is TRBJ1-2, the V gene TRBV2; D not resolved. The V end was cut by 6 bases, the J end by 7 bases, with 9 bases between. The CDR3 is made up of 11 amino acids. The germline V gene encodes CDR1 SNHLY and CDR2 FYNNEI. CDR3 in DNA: TGTGCCAGCAGCGAATTAATTGGCTACACCTTC. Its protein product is CASSELIGYTF.

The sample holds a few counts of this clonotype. CDR3 sequence reads: CASSYSSTYGYTF. The CDR3 DNA sequence: TGTGCCAGCAGTTACTCGTCCACCTATGGCTACACCTTC. The rearrangement uses TRBV6-5 and TRBJ1-2, with D unclear. The CDR3 covers 13 residues. Germline V gene lookup returns CDR1 MNHEY and CDR2 SVGAGI. V was cut by 0 bases and J by 4 bases, with 6 bases left in between.

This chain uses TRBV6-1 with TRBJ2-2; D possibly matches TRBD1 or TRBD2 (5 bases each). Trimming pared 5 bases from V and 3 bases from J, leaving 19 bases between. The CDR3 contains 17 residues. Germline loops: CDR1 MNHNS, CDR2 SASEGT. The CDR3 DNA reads TGTGCCAGCAGTTCCGGCCGGCTAGCCAGGGACACCGGGGAGCTGTTTTTT. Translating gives CASSSGRLARDTGELFF.

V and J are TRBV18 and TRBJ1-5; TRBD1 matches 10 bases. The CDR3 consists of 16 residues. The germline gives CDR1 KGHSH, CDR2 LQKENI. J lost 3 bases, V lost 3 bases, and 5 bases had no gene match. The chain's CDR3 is CASSPGTGDSNQPQHF. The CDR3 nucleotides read TGTGCCAGCTCACCCGGGACAGGGGACTCCAATCAGCCCCAGCATTTT.

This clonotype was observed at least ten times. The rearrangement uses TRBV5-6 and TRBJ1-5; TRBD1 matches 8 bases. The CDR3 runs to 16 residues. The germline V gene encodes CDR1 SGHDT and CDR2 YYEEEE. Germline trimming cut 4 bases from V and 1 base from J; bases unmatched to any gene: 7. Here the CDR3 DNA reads TGTGCCAGCAGCAGATTCAGGGGGCAGAGCAATCAGCCCCAGCATTTT. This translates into CASSRFRGQSNQPQHF.

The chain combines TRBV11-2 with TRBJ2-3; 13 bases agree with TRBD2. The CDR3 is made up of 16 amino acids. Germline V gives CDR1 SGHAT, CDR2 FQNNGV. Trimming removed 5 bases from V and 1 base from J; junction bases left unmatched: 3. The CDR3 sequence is CASSAGLAGRTDTQYF. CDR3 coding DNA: TGTGCCAGCAGCGCGGGACTAGCGGGACGCACAGATACGCAGTATTTT.

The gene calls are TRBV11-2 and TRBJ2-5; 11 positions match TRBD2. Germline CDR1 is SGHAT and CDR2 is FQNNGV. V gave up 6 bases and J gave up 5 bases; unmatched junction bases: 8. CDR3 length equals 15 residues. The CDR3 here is CASSQTSGIRETQYF. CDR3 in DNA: TGTGCCAGCAGTCAGACTAGCGGGATTCGGGAGACCCAGTACTTC.

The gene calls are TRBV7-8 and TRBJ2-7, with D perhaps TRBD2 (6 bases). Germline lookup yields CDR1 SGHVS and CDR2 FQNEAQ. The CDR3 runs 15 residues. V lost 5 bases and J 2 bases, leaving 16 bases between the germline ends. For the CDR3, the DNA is TGTGCCAGCAGCGTAGGAACGGGAGCCGCCTACGAGCAGTACTTC. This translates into CASSVGTGAAYEQYF.

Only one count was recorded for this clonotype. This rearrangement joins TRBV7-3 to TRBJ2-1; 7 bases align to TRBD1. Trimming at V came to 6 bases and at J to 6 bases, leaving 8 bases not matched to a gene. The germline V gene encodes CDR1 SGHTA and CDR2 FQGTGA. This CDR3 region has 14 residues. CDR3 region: CASSPDRVPNEQFF. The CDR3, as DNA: TGTGCCAGCAGTCCCGACAGGGTGCCCAATGAGCAGTTCTTC.

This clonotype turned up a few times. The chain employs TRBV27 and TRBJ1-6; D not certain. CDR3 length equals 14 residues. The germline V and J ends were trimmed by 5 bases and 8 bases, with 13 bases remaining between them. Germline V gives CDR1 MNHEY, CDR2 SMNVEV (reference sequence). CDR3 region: CASSLSPSDSPLHF. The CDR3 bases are TGTGCCAGCAGTCTCTCCCCCTCCGATTCACCCCTCCACTTT.

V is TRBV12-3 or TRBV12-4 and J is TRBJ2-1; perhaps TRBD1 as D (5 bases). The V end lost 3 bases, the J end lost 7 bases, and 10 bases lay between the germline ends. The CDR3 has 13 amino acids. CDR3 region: CASSLGKGNEQFF. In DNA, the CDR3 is TGTGCCAGCAGTTTGGGTAAGGGGAATGAGCAGTTCTTC.